This TCR beta chain was retrieved from a study of cytomegalovirus exposure and HLA in healthy donors. Points on this clone: Antigen: not known.

Vbeta (60) and Jbeta (13) primers were used in the PCR. Only in-frame clones appear in the TCRdb table, and some are missing; sequencing was by immunoSEQ multiplex PCR. The sample contains about 220,000 clones, approximately 88% of which appear only once. General observations from the study: Earlier analysis found most TCR beta V segments productive about 87% or about 30% of the time. Follow-up analysis later connected one missense variant in DCLRE1C with trimming of TCR beta V- and J-genes. Roughly even sequencing depth across donors was the assumption behind the presence/absence analyses.

With 1 base clipped from V and 7 bases from J, the junction kept 6 bases outside the gene matches. In germline, CDR1 is MGHRA, CDR2 YSYEKL. This CDR3 comprises 15 residues. The rearrangement links TRBV4-1 to TRBJ2-2, with 7 positions matching TRBD1. The sequenced sample was PBMCs. This sequence was found in a boy between 2 and 10 years old in good health and CMV-seronegative. Here the CDR3 DNA reads TGCGCCAGCAGCCAAGCATCAGGGGGAGACGGGGAGCTGTTTTTT. Amino acids: CASSQASGGDGELFF.